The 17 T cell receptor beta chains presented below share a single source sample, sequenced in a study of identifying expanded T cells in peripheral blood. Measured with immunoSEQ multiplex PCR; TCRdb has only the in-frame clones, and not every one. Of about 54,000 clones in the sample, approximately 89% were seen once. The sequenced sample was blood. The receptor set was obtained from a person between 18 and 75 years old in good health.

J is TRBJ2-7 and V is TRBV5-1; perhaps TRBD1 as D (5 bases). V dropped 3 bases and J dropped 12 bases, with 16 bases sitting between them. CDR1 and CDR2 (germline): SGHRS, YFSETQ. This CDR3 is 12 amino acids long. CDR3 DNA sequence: TGCGCCAGCAGCTCGGACAACCCAGTGTGGTACTTC. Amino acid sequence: CASSSDNPVWYF.

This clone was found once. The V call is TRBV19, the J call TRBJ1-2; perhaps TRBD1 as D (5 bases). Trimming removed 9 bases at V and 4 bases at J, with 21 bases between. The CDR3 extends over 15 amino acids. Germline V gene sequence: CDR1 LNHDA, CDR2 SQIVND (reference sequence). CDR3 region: CASPSPQETLYGYTF. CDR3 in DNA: TGTGCCAGCCCCTCACCACAGGAGACTCTCTATGGCTACACCTTC.

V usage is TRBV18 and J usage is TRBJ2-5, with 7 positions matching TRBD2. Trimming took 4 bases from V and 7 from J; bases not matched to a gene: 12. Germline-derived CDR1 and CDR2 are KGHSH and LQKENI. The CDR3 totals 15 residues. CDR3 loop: CASSLAAGEGGTQYF. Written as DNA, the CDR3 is TGTGCCAGCTCACTCGCTGCGGGAGAGGGCGGGACCCAGTACTTC.

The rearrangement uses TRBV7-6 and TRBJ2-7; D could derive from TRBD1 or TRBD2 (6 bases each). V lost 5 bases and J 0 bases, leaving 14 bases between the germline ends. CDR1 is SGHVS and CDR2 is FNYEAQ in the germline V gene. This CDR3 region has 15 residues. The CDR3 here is CASSLQGGGSYEQYF. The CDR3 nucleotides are TGTGCCAGCAGCCTTCAAGGGGGAGGCTCCTACGAGCAGTACTTC.

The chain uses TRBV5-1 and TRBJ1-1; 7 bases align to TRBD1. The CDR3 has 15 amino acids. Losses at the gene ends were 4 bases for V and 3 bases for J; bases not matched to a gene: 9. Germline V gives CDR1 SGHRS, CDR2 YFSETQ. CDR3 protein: CASSLYFQGDTEAFF. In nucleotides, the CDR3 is TGCGCCAGCAGCCTCTATTTTCAGGGGGACACTGAAGCTTTCTTT.

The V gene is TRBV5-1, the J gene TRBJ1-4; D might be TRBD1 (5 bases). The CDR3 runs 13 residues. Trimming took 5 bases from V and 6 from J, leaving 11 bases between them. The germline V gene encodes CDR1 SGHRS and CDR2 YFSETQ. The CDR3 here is CASRLGVDEKLFF. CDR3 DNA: TGCGCCAGCAGGTTAGGGGTTGATGAAAAACTGTTTTTT.

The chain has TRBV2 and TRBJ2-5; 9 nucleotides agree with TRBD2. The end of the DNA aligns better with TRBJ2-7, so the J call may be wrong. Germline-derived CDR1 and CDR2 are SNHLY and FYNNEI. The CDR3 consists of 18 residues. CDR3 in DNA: TGTGCCAGCAGTGAAAGGACGGCTAGCGGGACCCTAACCTACGAGCAGTACTTC. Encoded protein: CASSERTASGTLTYEQYF.

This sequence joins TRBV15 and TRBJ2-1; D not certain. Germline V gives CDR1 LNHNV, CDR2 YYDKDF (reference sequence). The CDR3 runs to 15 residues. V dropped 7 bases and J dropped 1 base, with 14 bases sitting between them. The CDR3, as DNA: TGTGCCACCACCCCGGCCGGCAGGTCCTACAATGAGCAGTTCTTC. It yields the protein CATTPAGRSYNEQFF.

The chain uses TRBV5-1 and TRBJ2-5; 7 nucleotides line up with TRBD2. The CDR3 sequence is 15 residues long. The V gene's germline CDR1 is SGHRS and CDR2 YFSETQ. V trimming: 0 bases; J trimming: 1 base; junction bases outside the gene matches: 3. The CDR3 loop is CASSLVGGVQETQYF. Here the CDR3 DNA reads TGCGCCAGCAGCTTGGTTGGGGGGGTCCAAGAGACCCAGTACTTC. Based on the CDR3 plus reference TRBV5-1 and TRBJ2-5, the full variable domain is KAGVTQTPRYLIKTRGQQVTLSCSPISGHRSVSWYQQTPGQGLQFLFEYFSETQRNKGNFPGRFSGRQFSNSRSEMNVSTLELGDSALYLCASSLVGGVQETQYFGPGTRLLVL.

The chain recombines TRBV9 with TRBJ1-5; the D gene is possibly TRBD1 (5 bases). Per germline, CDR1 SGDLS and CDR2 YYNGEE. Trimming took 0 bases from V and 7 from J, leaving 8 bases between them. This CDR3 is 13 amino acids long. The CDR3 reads CASSVGGTQPQHF. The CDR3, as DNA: TGTGCCAGCAGCGTAGGGGGCACACAGCCCCAGCATTTT.

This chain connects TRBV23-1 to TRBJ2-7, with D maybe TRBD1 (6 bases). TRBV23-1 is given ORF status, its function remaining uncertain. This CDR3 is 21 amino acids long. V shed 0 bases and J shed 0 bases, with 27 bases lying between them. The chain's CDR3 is CASSQSQFYSRDTVCSYEQYF. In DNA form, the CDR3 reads TGCGCCAGCAGTCAATCCCAGTTTTATTCCCGGGACACCGTATGCTCCTACGAGCAGTACTTC.

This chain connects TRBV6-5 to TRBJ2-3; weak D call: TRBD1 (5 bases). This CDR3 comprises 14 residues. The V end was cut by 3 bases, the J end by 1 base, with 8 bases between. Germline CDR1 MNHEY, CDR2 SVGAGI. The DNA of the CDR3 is TGTGCCAGCAGTTATATAGGGGGCACAGATACGCAGTATTTT. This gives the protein CASSYIGGTDTQYF.

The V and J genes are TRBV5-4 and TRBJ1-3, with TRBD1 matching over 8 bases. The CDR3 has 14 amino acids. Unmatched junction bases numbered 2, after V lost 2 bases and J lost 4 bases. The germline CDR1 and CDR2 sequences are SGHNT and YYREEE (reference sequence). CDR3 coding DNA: TGTGCCAGCAGCTTACAGGGGGGAGGAAACACCATATATTTT. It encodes CASSLQGGGNTIYF.

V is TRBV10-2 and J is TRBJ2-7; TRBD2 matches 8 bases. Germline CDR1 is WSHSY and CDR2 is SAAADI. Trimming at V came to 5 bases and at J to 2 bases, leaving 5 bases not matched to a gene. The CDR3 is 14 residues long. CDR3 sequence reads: CASSLLAGPYEQYF. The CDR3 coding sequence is TGCGCCAGCAGTTTGCTAGCGGGCCCCTACGAGCAGTACTTC.

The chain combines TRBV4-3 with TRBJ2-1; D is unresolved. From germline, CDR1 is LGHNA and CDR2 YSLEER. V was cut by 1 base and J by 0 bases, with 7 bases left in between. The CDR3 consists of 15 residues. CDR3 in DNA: TGCGCCAGCAGCCAAGGAGCTTACTCCTACAATGAGCAGTTCTTC. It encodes CASSQGAYSYNEQFF.

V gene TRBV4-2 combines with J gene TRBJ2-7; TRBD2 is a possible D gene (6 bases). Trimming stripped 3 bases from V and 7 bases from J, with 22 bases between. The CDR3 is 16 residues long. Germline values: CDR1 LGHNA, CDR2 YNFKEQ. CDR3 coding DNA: TGTGCCAGCAGCCAGAACCGGGACTCACCTTTCAGGGAGCAGTACTTC. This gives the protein CASSQNRDSPFREQYF.

The CDR3 sequence is CASSQVGKRNGYTF. For the CDR3, the DNA is TGCGCCAGCAGCCAAGTAGGGAAGCGAAATGGCTACACCTTC. The V and J genes are TRBV4-1 and TRBJ1-2; D is unclear. The CDR3 covers 14 residues. Trimming left V 1 base short and J 6 bases short, with 12 bases between. Germline CDR1 reads MGHRA; CDR2 reads YSYEKL.